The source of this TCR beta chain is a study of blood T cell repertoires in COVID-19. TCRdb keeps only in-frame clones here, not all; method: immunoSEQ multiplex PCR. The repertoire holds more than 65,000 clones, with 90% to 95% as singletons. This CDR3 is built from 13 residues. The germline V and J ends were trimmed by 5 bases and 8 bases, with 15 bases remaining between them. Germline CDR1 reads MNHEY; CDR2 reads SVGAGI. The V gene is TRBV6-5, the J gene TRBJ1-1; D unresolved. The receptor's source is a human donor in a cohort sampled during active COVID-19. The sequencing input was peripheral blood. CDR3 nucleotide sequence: TGTGCCAGCAGTCTCCTAGCCTACAGAGAAGCTTTCTTT. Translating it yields CASSLLAYREAFF.